This TCR beta chain emerged from a study of cytomegalovirus exposure and HLA in healthy donors. Comment on this clone: Its antigen remains unidentified.

The PCR employed 60 Vbeta primers together with 13 Jbeta primers. TCRdb's copy holds only in-frame clones and misses some; the assay was immunoSEQ multiplex PCR. The sample shows around 170,000 clones, 81% of them seen only once. Trimming pared 1 base from V and 5 bases from J, leaving 11 bases between. The CDR3 has 14 amino acids. The germline gives CDR1 SGHAT, CDR2 FQNNGV. General study points: Some V segments (TRBV6-2 and TRBV6-3 among them) were excluded as indistinguishable. In vitro experiments confirmed that three CMV-associated chains were specific for CMV antigens. Later examination showed HLA-associated TCR beta chains had greater clonal expansion than equally common others. In a later analysis, across HLA loci, associated TCR counts were highest for DRB1, lowest for HLA-C.

J is TRBJ1-1 and V is TRBV11-2; a possible D gene is TRBD1 (6 bases). This TCR derives from a man aged 50-59 years in good health and CMV-seronegative. The sample taken for sequencing was PBMCs. The CDR3 loop is CASSLGQGRTEAFF. CDR3 sequence (DNA): TGTGCCAGCAGCTTAGGTCAGGGGAGAACTGAAGCTTTCTTT.